Detailed here is one TCR beta chain. Antigen: not known. Unrecorded immune exposure was likely among donors, who were nominally healthy when sampled. Both 60 Vbeta primers and 13 Jbeta primers went into the PCR. Method: immunoSEQ multiplex PCR; TCRdb's copy keeps in-frame clones and lacks some. The sample has approximately 190,000 clones; around three quarters are singletons. The sample belongs to a study of cytomegalovirus exposure and HLA in healthy donors. CDR1 and CDR2 (germline): MNHEY, SVGAGI. This CDR3 is 15 amino acids long. The V and J ends lost 2 bases and 3 bases respectively, with 12 bases between them. Study observations and caveats: In a later analysis, the majority of CMV-associated beta chains seemingly showed HLA restriction. Using the classifier, cytomegalovirus status was reportedly diagnosed with high specificity and sensitivity.

The sample taken for sequencing was PBMCs. The clonotype comes from a woman aged 25 to 45 in good health and CMV-seropositive. This rearrangement joins TRBV6-5 to TRBJ2-3; D perhaps matches TRBD2 (7 bases). Written as DNA, the CDR3 is TGTGCCAGCAGTTACAGAGGGGGGGGAACAGATACGCAGTATTTT. Translation: CASSYRGGGTDTQYF.